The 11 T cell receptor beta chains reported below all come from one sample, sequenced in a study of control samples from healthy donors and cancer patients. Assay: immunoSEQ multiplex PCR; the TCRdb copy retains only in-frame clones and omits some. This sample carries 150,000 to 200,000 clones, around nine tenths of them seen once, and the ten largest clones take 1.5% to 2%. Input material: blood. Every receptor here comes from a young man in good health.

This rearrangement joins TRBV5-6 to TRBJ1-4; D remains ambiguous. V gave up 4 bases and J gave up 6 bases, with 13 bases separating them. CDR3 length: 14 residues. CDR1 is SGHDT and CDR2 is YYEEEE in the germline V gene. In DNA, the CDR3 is TGTGCCAGCAGCCGCGGATGGTCGGATGAAAAACTGTTTTTT. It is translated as CASSRGWSDEKLFF. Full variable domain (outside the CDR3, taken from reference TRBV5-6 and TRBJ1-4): DAGVTQSPTHLIKTRGQQVTLRCSPKSGHDTVSWYQQALGQGPQFIFQYYEEEERQRGNFPDRFSGHQFPNYSSELNVNALLLGDSALYLCASSRGWSDEKLFFGSGTQLSVL.

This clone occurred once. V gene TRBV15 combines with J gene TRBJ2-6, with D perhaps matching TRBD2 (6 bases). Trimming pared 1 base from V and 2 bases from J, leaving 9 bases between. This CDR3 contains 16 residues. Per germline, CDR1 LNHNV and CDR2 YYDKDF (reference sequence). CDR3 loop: CATSRGGVPGANVLTF. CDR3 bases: TGTGCCACCAGCAGAGGGGGGGTCCCTGGGGCCAACGTCCTGACTTTC. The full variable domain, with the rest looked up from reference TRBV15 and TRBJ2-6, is DAMVIQNPRYQVTQFGKPVTLSCSQTLNHNVMYWYQQKSSQAPKLLFHYYDKDFNNEADTPDNFQSRRPNTSFCFLDIRSPGLGDTAMYLCATSRGGVPGANVLTFGAGSRLTVL.

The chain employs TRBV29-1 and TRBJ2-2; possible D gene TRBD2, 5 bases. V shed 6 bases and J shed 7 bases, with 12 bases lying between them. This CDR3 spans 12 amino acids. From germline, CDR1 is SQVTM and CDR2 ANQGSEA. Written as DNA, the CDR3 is TGCAGCGTCCAAGAGGAGGTCGGGGAGCTGTTTTTT. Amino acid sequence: CSVQEEVGELFF.

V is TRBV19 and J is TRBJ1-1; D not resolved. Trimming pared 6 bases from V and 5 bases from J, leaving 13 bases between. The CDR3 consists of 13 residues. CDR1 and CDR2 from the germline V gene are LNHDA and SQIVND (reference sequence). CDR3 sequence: CASRLGRSTEAFF. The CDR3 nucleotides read TGTGCCAGTAGGCTGGGTCGCTCAACTGAAGCTTTCTTT.

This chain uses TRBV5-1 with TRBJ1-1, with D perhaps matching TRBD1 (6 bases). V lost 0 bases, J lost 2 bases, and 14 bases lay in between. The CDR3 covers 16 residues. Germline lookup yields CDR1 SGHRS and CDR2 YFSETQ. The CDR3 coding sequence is TGCGCCAGCAGCTTGGCCACGGGGGCCCTAAACACTGAAGCTTTCTTT. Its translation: CASSLATGALNTEAFF. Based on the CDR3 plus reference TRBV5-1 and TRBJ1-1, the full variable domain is KAGVTQTPRYLIKTRGQQVTLSCSPISGHRSVSWYQQTPGQGLQFLFEYFSETQRNKGNFPGRFSGRQFSNSRSEMNVSTLELGDSALYLCASSLATGALNTEAFFGQGTRLTVV.

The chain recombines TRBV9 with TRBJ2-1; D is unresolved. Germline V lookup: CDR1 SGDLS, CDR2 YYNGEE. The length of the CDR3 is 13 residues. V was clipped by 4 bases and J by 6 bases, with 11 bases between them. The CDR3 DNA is TGTGCCAGCAGCCATACCAGTTCCAATGAGCAGTTCTTC. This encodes CASSHTSSNEQFF.

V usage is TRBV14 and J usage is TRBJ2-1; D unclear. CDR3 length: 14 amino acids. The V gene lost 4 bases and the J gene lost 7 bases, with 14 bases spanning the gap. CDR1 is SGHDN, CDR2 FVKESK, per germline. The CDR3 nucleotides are TGTGCCAGCAGCCTTCAAGGTGGTGTGAATGAGCAGTTCTTC. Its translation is CASSLQGGVNEQFF. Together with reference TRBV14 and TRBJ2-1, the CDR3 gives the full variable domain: EAGVTQFPSHSVIEKGQTVTLRCDPISGHDNLYWYRRVMGKEIKFLLHFVKESKQDESGMPNNRFLAERTGGTYSTLKVQPAELEDSGVYFCASSLQGGVNEQFFGPGTRLTVL.

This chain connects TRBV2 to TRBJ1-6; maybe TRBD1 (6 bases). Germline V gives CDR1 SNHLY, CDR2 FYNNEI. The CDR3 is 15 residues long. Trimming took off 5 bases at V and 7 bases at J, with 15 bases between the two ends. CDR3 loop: CASSLTDSQNSPLHF. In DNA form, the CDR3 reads TGTGCCAGCAGTTTAACGGACAGCCAAAATTCACCCCTCCACTTT.

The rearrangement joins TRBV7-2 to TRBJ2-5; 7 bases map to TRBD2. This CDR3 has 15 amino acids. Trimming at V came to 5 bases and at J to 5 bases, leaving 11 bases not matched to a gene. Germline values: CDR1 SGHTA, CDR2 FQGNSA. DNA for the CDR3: TGTGCCAGCAGCCCTCAGACTAGCTCTGGGGAGACCCAGTACTTC. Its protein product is CASSPQTSSGETQYF.

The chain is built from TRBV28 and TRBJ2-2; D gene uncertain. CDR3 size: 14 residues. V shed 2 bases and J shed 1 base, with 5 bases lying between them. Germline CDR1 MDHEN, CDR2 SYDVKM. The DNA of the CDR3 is TGTGCCAGCAGTTTAACCCTGAACACCGGGGAGCTGTTTTTT. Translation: CASSLTLNTGELFF.

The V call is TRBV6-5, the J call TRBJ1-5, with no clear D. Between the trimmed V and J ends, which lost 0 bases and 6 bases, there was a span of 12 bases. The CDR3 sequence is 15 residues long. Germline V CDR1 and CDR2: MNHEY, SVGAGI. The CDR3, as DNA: TGTGCCAGCAGTTACTCGAGGCAGGTCATTCAGCCCCAGCATTTT. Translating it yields CASSYSRQVIQPQHF.